This TCR beta chain was sequenced in a study of yellow fever vaccine responses in identical twins. Whole-study findings and limits: Twins reportedly showed a vaccine T cell response that seemed partly convergent and partly personalized.

The CDR3 loop spans 13 amino acids. CDR1 is ENHRY and CDR2 is SYGVKD in the germline V gene. Deletions cut 4 bases from V and 4 bases from J, with 10 bases between. TCRdb called the RT-PCR reads again in MiXCR, with one record for every CDR3 protein. This table has about 9,100 distinct CDR3 sequences, around four fifths appearing once. Concerning this clonotype: Its antigen remains unidentified.

The source is a woman in her late teens or twenties who received the yellow fever vaccine. The input for sequencing was T cells from blood (PBMCs), unsorted or a sorted subset (not recorded which), taken before or after yellow fever vaccination (not recorded which). This chain joins TRBV10-3 and TRBJ1-2; D perhaps matches TRBD1 (6 bases). The CDR3 is CAISGGQAYGYTF. The CDR3 coding sequence is TGTGCCATCAGTGGGGGGCAAGCCTATGGCTACACCTTC.